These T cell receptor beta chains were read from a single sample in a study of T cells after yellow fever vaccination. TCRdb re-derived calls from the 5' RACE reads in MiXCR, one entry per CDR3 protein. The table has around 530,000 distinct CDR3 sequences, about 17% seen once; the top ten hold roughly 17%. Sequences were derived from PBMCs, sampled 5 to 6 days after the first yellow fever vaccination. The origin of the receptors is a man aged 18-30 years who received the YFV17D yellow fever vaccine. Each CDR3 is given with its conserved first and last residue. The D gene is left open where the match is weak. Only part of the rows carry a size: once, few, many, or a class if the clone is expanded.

TGTGCCAGCAGCACCTCGACCTCTCCCCTGGGCGGTGAGCAGTTCTTC	CASSTSTSPLGGEQFF	.	.	TRBV11-2	TRBJ2-1
TGCGCCAGCAGCCAAGCGGCAGATACGCAGTATTTT	CASSQAADTQYF	many	.	TRBV4-1	TRBJ2-3
TGTGCCAGCAGCTTGGACGGGACCTCCGTCGTATATTTT	CASSLDGTSVVYF	few	.	TRBV7-9	TRBJ1-3
TGTGCCAGCAGCCAATCAAGGGGGCAAGTATACGAAGCTTTCTTT	CASSQSRGQVYEAFF	.	TRBD1	TRBV4-2	TRBJ1-1
TGTGCCAGCAGCCAATCGAGATCTAGCGGGGGCGAGACCCAGTACTTC	CASSQSRSSGGETQYF	.	TRBD2	TRBV4-2	TRBJ2-5
TGTGCCAGCAGTCCGCGACGGGGTAGCGACAACACCGGGGAGCTGTTTTTT	CASSPRRGSDNTGELFF	.	.	TRBV12-3/TRBV12-4	TRBJ2-2
TGTGCCAGCAGTTCAGTTTCGACAGGGGCGAACACCGGGGAGCTGTTTTTT	CASSSVSTGANTGELFF	few	TRBD1	TRBV12-3/TRBV12-4	TRBJ2-2
TGTGCCAGCAGCGTAGCTGGCAACCGCGGGGAGCTGTTTTTT	CASSVAGNRGELFF	many	.	TRBV9	TRBJ2-2
TGTGCCAGCAGTGAAGCGGTGTTGAACACTGAAGCTTTCTTT	CASSEAVLNTEAFF	.	.	TRBV2	TRBJ1-1
TGTGCCAGCAGCTTAAACTCGGGGGAGGAAAAACTGTTTTTT	CASSLNSGEEKLFF	.	.	TRBV7-6	TRBJ1-4
TGCGCCAGCCTCGGGGCCGCAGATACGCAGTATTTT	CASLGAADTQYF	many	.	TRBV10-2	TRBJ2-3
TGTGCCAGCTCACCGCTATGGAAGGGACAGGGAGAGCCCGGGGAGCTGTTTTTT	CASSPLWKGQGEPGELFF	.	TRBD1	TRBV18	TRBJ2-2
TGTGCCAGCAGGAAGGACAGGGCGAACACCGGGGAGCTGTTTTTT	CASRKDRANTGELFF	few	TRBD1	TRBV2	TRBJ2-2
TGTGCCAGCAGTGAAAGGGGGGGGAGGCTCAATGAGCAGTTCTTC	CASSERGGRLNEQFF	.	.	TRBV25-1	TRBJ2-1
TGCAGTGCTAGAAGAGGCGGGGTCCTGGAGACCCAGTACTTC	CSARRGGVLETQYF	.	.	TRBV20-1	TRBJ2-5
TGTGCCAGCAGCCAAGCGAGGACCGGTTATGGCTACACCTTC	CASSQARTGYGYTF	.	.	TRBV3-1	TRBJ1-2
TGTGCCAGCAGTTGGACTAGCGGGGGGAGCACAGATACGCAGTATTTT	CASSWTSGGSTDTQYF	.	TRBD2	TRBV6-2/TRBV6-3	TRBJ2-3
TGTGCCAGCCATAGGGGACAGAACTATGGCTACACCTTC	CASHRGQNYGYTF	few	TRBD1	TRBV6-2/TRBV6-3	TRBJ1-2
TGTGCCAGCAGCTCGGACAGGGTTGCCAATCAGCCCCAGCATTTT	CASSSDRVANQPQHF	few	TRBD1	TRBV7-8	TRBJ1-5
TGTGCCAGCAGTTTATCGAGCAGGGTCAGGCGTGATCCCGGCGAGCAGTACTTC	CASSLSSRVRRDPGEQYF	.	.	TRBV27	TRBJ2-7
TGTGCCAGCAGCCAAGATTTTTGTCACAGGAATTCACCCCTCCACTTT	CASSQDFCHRNSPLHF	few	.	TRBV3-1	TRBJ1-6
TGCGCCAGCAGACTAGCGGGGGGGAGCTCCTACGAGCAGTACTTC	CASRLAGGSSYEQYF	few	TRBD2	TRBV10-2	TRBJ2-7
TGCGCCAGCAGCCCTGGTGGGGTGAGGACGAACACTGAAGCTTTCTTT	CASSPGGVRTNTEAFF	few	.	TRBV5-1	TRBJ1-1
TGTGCCAGCAGCTTAGCGCTAGGGACAGCCAACTATGGCTACACCTTC	CASSLALGTANYGYTF	.	TRBD1	TRBV7-2	TRBJ1-2
TGCAGCGTTTATGTTGGGAACACTGAAGCTTTCTTT	CSVYVGNTEAFF	.	.	TRBV29-1	TRBJ1-1
TGCAGTGCTAGAGATAGAAGGGGGGGTTTCACCGGGGAGCTGTTTTTT	CSARDRRGGFTGELFF	few	.	TRBV20-1	TRBJ2-2
TGCAGCGTTGTATTTTCGTGGTCGAGCAATCAGCCCCAGCATTTT	CSVVFSWSSNQPQHF	.	.	TRBV29-1	TRBJ1-5
TGTGCCTGGAGTGGACAGATCTATGGCTACACCTTC	CAWSGQIYGYTF	few	.	TRBV30	TRBJ1-2
TGCAGTGCGGCACTAGCGGGGGGGCGGGAGACCCAGTACTTC	CSAALAGGRETQYF	few	TRBD2	TRBV20-1	TRBJ2-5
TGTGCCAGCAGTTTATCGCTGGGTAAGCCCCAGCATTTT	CASSLSLGKPQHF	few	.	TRBV27	TRBJ1-5
TGTGCCAGCAGCTCGCAGGGTTTTGGGGACACTGAAGCTTTCTTT	CASSSQGFGDTEAFF	.	.	TRBV5-4	TRBJ1-1
TGTGCCAGCAGTTACCGGGGCGATAATTCACCCCTCCACTTT	CASSYRGDNSPLHF	.	.	TRBV12-3/TRBV12-4	TRBJ1-6
TGCGCCAGCAGCCAAGATTCAACAGACTACACCTTC	CASSQDSTDYTF	many	.	TRBV4-1	TRBJ1-2
TGTGCCAGCAGCTTAAGGGATAGGGGTGAAGCTTTCTTT	CASSLRDRGEAFF	.	.	TRBV7-2	TRBJ1-1
TGTGCCAGCAGCTTAGAATCTAGCCACAGTGAGCAGTTCTTC	CASSLESSHSEQFF	.	.	TRBV7-2	TRBJ2-1
TGTGCCAGCAGCTTAAGCAGGGGGTATAGTGGCTACACCTTC	CASSLSRGYSGYTF	.	TRBD1	TRBV7-9	TRBJ1-2
TGTGCCAGCAGCTTAGTGGCAGGCCTAGAAAAACTGTTTTTT	CASSLVAGLEKLFF	.	.	TRBV7-2	TRBJ1-4
TGCGCCAGCAGCCGACCGGGCACAGGGGGAAATTCACCCCTCCACTTT	CASSRPGTGGNSPLHF	many	TRBD1	TRBV4-1	TRBJ1-6
TGCGCCAGCAGCTTGAAGCCACAGGGTTCCTTGAACACTGAAGCTTTCTTT	CASSLKPQGSLNTEAFF	.	.	TRBV5-1	TRBJ1-1
TGTGCCACCGCCCCAGGCAGTTGGATGAGAGGAGAGGATGAAAAACTGTTTTTT	CATAPGSWMRGEDEKLFF	few	.	TRBV24-1	TRBJ1-4
TGTGCCAGCTCACAAGTTGAGGGGCGGATCGGAGAGACCCAGTACTTC	CASSQVEGRIGETQYF	few	.	TRBV18	TRBJ2-5
TGCGCCAGCAGCTTGGGGTGGACAGGGTCCTACGAGCAGTACTTC	CASSLGWTGSYEQYF	few	TRBD1	TRBV5-1	TRBJ2-7
TGTGCCACCTGCCGGACAGGGGTTTCACCCCTCCACTTT	CATCRTGVSPLHF	.	TRBD1	TRBV6-1	TRBJ1-6
TGCGCCAGCAGCCAAGACTCCCAGGGAGGAACTGAAGCTTTCTTT	CASSQDSQGGTEAFF	few	.	TRBV4-3	TRBJ1-1
TGTGCCAGCAGTTTGGACGCCACTGAAGCTTTCTTT	CASSLDATEAFF	few	.	TRBV12-3/TRBV12-4	TRBJ1-1
TGTGCCAGCAGCTTGGGACAGGGTTGGGCCGGGGAGCTGTTTTTT	CASSLGQGWAGELFF	.	TRBD1	TRBV11-2	TRBJ2-2
TGTGCCAGCAGTCTAGTGGGGGGGCATCAGCCCCAGCATTTT	CASSLVGGHQPQHF	few	.	TRBV7-2	TRBJ1-5
TGTGCCAGCAGCTTAGTTCCGGGACAGGGAAGCAATCAGCCCCAGCATTTT	CASSLVPGQGSNQPQHF	few	TRBD1	TRBV7-2	TRBJ1-5
TGCAGTGCCCAGGGGGACCGGAATGAAAAACTGTTTTTT	CSAQGDRNEKLFF	.	TRBD1	TRBV20-1	TRBJ1-4
TGTGCCAGCAGTTGGGGTGATAGGGTGCGGCAGCCCCAGCATTTT	CASSWGDRVRQPQHF	.	.	TRBV28	TRBJ1-5
TGTGCCAGCAGTTCCCCTCCGAGGACTAGCGGGGGGCCTACAGATACGCAGTATTTT	CASSSPPRTSGGPTDTQYF	.	TRBD2	TRBV28	TRBJ2-3
TGCAGTGCTAGCCGGGGGCAAGAGACCCAGTACTTC	CSASRGQETQYF	.	.	TRBV20-1	TRBJ2-5
TGTGCCAGCAGTGAACTAGCGGGAGGTACGCAGTATTTT	CASSELAGGTQYF	few	TRBD2	TRBV6-1	TRBJ2-3
TGTGCCAGCAGCGCCGACAACTCACAGTACAATGAGCAGTTCTTC	CASSADNSQYNEQFF	.	.	TRBV11-2	TRBJ2-1